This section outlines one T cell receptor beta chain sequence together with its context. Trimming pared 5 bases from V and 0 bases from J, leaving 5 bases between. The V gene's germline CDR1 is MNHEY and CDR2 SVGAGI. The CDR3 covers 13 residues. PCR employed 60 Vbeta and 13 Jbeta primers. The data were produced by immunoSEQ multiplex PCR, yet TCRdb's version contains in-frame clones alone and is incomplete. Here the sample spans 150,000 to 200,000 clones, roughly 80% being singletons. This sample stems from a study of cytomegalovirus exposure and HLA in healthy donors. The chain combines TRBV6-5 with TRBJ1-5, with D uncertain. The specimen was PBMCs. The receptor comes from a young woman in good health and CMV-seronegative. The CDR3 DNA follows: TGTGCCAGCAGTACTTATAGCAATCAGCCCCAGCATTTT. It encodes CASSTYSNQPQHF.